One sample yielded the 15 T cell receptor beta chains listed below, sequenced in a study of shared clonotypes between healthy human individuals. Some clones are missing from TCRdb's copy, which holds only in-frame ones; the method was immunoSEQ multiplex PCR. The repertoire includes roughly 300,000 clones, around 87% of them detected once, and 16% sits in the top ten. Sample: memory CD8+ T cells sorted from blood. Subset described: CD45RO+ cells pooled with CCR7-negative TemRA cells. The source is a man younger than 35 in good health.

The CDR3 DNA reads as TGTGCCAGCAAGACTAGTTGGGGAAATGAGCAGTTCTTC. It yields the protein CASKTSWGNEQFF. The chain employs TRBV7-9 and TRBJ2-1; the D gene is possibly TRBD2 (6 bases). Germline CDR1 is SEHNR and CDR2 is FQNEAQ (reference sequence). This CDR3 region has 13 residues. Trimming removed 7 bases from V and 7 bases from J, with 14 bases in between.

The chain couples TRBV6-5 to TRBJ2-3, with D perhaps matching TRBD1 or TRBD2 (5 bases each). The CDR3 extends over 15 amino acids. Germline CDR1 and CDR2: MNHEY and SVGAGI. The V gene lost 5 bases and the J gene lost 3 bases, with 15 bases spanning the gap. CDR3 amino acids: CASSPGPRPTDTQYF. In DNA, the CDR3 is TGTGCCAGCAGTCCGGGACCACGTCCTACAGATACGCAGTATTTT.

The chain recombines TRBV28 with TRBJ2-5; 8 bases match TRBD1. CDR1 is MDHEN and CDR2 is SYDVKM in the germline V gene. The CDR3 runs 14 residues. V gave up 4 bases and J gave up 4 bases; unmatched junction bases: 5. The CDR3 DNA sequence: TGTGCCAGCAGTTACCAGGGGGCGGGAGAGACCCAGTACTTC. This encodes CASSYQGAGETQYF.

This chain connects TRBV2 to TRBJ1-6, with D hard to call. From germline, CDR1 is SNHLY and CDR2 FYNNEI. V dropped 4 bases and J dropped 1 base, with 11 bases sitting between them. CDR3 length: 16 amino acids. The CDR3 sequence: CASSAKGGSYNSPLHF. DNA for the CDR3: TGTGCCAGCAGTGCAAAGGGCGGGTCCTATAATTCACCCCTCCACTTT.

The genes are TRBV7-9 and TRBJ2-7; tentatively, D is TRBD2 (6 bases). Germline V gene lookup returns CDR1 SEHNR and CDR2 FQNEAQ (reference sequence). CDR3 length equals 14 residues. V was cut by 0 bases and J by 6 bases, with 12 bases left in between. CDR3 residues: CASSLAGGLPEQYF. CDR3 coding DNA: TGTGCCAGCAGCTTAGCGGGAGGCTTACCCGAGCAGTACTTC.

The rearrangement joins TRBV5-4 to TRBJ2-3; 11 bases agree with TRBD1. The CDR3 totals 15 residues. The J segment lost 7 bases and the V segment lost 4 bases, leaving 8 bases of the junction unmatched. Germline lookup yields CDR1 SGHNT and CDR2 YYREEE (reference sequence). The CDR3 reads CASSHPGQGGYTQYF. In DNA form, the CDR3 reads TGTGCCAGCAGCCACCCGGGACAGGGGGGATATACGCAGTATTTT.

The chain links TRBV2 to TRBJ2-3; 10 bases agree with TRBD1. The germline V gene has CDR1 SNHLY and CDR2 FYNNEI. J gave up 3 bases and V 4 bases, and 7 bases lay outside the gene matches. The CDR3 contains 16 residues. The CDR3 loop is CASSVGQGEGTDTQYF. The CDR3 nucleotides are TGTGCCAGCAGTGTAGGACAGGGGGAGGGGACAGATACGCAGTATTTT.

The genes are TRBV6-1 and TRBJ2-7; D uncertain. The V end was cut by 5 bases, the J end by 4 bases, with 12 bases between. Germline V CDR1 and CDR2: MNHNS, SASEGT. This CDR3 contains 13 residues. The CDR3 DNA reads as TGTGCCAGCAGTCCCTTGGGTCTGTACGAGCAGTACTTC. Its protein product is CASSPLGLYEQYF.

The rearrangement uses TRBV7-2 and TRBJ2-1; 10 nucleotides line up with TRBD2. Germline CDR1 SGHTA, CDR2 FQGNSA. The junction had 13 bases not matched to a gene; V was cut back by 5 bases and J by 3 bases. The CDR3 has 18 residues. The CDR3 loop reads CASSVLIPSGRVYNEQFF. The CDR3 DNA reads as TGTGCCAGCAGCGTCCTAATCCCGAGCGGGAGGGTCTACAATGAGCAGTTCTTC. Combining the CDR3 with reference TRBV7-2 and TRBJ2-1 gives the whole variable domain GAGVSQSPSNKVTEKGKDVELRCDPISGHTALYWYRQSLGQGLEFLIYFQGNSAPDKSGLPSDRFSAERTGGSVSTLTIQRTQQEDSAVYLCASSVLIPSGRVYNEQFFGPGTRLTVL.

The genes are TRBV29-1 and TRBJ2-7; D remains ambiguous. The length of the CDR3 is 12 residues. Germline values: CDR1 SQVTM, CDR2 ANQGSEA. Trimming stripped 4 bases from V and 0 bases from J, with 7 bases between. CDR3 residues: CSVGDPSYEQYF. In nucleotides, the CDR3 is TGCAGCGTTGGCGATCCCTCCTACGAGCAGTACTTC.

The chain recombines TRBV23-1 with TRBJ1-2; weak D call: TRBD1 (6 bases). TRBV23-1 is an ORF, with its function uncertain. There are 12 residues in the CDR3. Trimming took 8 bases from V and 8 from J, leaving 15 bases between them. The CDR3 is CASDRTDHGYTF. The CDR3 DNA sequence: TGCGCCAGCGACAGGACAGATCACGGCTACACCTTC.

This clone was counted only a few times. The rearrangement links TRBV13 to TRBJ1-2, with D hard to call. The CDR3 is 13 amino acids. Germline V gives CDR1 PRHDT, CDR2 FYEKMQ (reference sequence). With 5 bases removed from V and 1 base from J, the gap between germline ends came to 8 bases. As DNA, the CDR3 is TGTGCCAGCAGCCCCCCCGTTAACTATGGCTACACCTTC. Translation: CASSPPVNYGYTF.

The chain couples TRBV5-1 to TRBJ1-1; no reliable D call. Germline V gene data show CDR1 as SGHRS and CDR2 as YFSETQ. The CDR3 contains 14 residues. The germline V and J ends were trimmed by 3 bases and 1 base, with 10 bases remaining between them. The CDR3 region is CASSSEAQNTEAFF. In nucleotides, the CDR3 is TGCGCCAGCAGCTCGGAAGCGCAGAACACTGAAGCTTTCTTT.

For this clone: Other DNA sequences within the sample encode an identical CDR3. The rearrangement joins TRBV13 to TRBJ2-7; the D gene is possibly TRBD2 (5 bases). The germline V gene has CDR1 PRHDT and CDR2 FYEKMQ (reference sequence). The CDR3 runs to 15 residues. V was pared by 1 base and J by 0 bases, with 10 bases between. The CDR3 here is CASSLEGAGSYEQYF. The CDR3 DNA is TGTGCCAGCAGCTTAGAGGGAGCCGGCTCCTACGAGCAGTACTTC.

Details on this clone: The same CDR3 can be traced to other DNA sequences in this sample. The CDR3 protein is CASSQDRGNQPQHF. In nucleotides, the CDR3 is TGCGCCAGCAGCCAAGATCGCGGCAATCAGCCCCAGCATTTT. The V gene is TRBV4-3, the J gene TRBJ1-5; no clear D gene. V was clipped by 0 bases and J by 2 bases, with 5 bases between them. CDR3 length: 14 amino acids. Germline lookup yields CDR1 LGHNA and CDR2 YSLEER.